This T cell receptor (beta chain) came from a study of OX40 agonist ivuxolimab in advanced cancers. Turning to the study itself: Patients receiving dose escalation had hepatocellular carcinoma, melanoma, renal cell or head and neck cancer. The dose-escalation cohort was approximately 84% male, with a mean age of about 58 years, ranging about 23 to 90.

Broader study findings: The expanded peripheral T cells' antigen specificity was not determined.

V lost 8 bases, J lost 2 bases, and 16 bases lay in between. The CDR3 length is 14 residues. CDR1 SNHLY and CDR2 FYNNEI come from the germline V gene. As concerns this clone: Its antigen is currently unknown.

Sequencing used immunoSEQ multiplex PCR; TCRdb keeps in-frame clones, though not all of them. The table has tens of thousands of clones, around 90% seen once. This clonotype originated in an adult with an advanced solid tumor such as melanoma, head and neck, liver or kidney cancer. The V and J genes are TRBV2 and TRBJ2-7; D may correspond to TRBD1 or TRBD2 (5 bases each). The source material was CD4+ or CD8+ T cells sorted from blood, sampled in a trial of the OX40 agonist ivuxolimab. In DNA, the CDR3 is TGTGCCAGCCTTGTGGGTGGGGGTACCTACGAGCAGTACTTC. Translating it yields CASLVGGGTYEQYF.